This TCR beta chain was identified during a study of shared clonotypes between healthy human individuals. V lost 0 bases to trimming and J lost 2 bases; unmatched junction nucleotides: 8. Germline CDR1 SGHRS, CDR2 YFSETQ. The CDR3 sequence is 16 residues long. Data came from immunoSEQ multiplex PCR; TCRdb stores just in-frame clones and leaves some out. The repertoire holds about 490,000 clones, with 75% to 85% as singletons. The source of this sequence is a woman aged 35 to 49 in good health. Some clones in this sample may be carry-over from other donors' samples. This rearrangement joins TRBV5-1 to TRBJ2-7, with 7 bases aligning to TRBD2. Sequencing used PBMCs. In nucleotides, the CDR3 is TGCGCCAGCAGCTTGGCCTGGGGGGAGGGCCCCTACGAGCAGTACTTC. Its translation: CASSLAWGEGPYEQYF.